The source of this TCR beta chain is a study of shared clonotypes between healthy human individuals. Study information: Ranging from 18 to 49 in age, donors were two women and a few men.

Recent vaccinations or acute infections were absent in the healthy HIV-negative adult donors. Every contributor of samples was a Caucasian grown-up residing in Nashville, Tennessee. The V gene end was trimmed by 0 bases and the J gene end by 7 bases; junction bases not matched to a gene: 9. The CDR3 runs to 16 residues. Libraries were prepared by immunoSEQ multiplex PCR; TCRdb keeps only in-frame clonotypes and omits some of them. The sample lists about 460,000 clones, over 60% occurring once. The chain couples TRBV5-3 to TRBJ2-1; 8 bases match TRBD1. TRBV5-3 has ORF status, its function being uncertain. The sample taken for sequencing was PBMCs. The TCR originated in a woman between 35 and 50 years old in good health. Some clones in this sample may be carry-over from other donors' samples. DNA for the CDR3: TGTGCCAGAAGCTTGGAAGGCAGGGGGCATACGAATGAGCAGTTCTTC. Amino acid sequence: CARSLEGRGHTNEQFF.